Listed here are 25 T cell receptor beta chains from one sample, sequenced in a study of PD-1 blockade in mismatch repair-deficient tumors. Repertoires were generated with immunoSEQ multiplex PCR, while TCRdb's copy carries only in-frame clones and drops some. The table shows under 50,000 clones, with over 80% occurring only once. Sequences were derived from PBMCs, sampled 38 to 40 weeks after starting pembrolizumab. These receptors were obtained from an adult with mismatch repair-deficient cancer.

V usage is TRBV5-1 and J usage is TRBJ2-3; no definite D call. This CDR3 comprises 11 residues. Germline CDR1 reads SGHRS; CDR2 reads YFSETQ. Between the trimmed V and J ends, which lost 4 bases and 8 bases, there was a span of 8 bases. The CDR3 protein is CASSNEITQYF. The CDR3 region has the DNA TGCGCCAGCAGCAACGAGATTACGCAGTATTTT.

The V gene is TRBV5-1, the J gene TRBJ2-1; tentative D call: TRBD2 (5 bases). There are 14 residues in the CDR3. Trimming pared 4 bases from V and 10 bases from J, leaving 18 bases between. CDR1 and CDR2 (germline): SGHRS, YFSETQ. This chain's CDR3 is CASSTPVAWEEQFF. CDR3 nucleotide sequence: TGCGCCAGCAGCACCCCAGTAGCGTGGGAGGAGCAGTTCTTC.

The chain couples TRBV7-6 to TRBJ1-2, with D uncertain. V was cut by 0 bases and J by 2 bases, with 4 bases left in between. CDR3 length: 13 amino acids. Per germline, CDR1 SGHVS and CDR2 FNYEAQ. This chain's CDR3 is CASSLAGNYGYTF. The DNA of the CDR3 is TGTGCCAGCAGCTTAGCCGGGAACTATGGCTACACCTTC.

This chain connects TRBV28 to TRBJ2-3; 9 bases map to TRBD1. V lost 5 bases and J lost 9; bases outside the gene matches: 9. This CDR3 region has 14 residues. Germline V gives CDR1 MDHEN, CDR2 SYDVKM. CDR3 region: CASSNPGQGWTQYF. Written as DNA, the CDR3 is TGTGCCAGCAGTAACCCGGGACAGGGATGGACGCAGTATTTT.

DNA of the CDR3: TGCGCCAGCAGCCCAGGACAGGGGGGAATGACCGGGGAGCTGTTTTTT. This translates into CASSPGQGGMTGELFF. V gene TRBV5-1 combines with J gene TRBJ2-2; 10 positions match TRBD1. Germline values: CDR1 SGHRS, CDR2 YFSETQ. Trimming at V came to 4 bases and at J to 5 bases, leaving 8 bases not matched to a gene. The CDR3 has 16 amino acids. Full variable domain (missing parts from reference TRBV5-1 and TRBJ2-2): KAGVTQTPRYLIKTRGQQVTLSCSPISGHRSVSWYQQTPGQGLQFLFEYFSETQRNKGNFPGRFSGRQFSNSRSEMNVSTLELGDSALYLCASSPGQGGMTGELFFGEGSRLTVL.

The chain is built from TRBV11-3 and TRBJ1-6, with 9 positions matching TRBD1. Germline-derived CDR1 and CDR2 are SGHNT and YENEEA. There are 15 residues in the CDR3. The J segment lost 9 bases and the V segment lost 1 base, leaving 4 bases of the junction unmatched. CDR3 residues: CASSLAGQGSSPLHF. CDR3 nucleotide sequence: TGTGCCAGCAGCTTAGCAGGACAGGGGAGTTCACCCCTCCACTTT.

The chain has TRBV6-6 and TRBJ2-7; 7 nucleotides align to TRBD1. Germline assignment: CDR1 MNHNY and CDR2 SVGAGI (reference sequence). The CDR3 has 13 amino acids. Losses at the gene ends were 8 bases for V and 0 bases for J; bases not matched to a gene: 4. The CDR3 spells CASGTVSSYEQYF. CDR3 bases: TGTGCCAGCGGGACAGTCTCCTCCTACGAGCAGTACTTC.

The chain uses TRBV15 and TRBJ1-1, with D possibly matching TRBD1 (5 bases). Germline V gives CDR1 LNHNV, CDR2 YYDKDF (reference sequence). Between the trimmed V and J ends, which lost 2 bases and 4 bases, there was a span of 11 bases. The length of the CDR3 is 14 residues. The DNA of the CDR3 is TGTGCCACCAGCAGACCAGACAGTGGCACTGAAGCTTTCTTT. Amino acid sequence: CATSRPDSGTEAFF.

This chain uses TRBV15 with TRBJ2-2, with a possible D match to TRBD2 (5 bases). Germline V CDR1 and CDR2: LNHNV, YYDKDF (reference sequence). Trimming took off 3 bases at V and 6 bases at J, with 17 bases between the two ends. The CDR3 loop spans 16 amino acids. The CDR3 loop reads CATSSRLVSEAGELFF. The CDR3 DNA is TGTGCCACCAGCAGCCGCCTAGTTAGCGAGGCCGGGGAGCTGTTTTTT.

The chain's CDR3 is CASSPLGTGEEEKLFF. For the CDR3, the DNA is TGTGCCAGCAGCCCTCTAGGGACAGGGGAGGAGGAAAAACTGTTTTTT. The chain joins TRBV7-9 to TRBJ1-4, with 10 nucleotides matching TRBD1. This CDR3 has 16 residues. The germline CDR1 and CDR2 sequences are SEHNR and FQNEAQ (reference sequence). The V and J ends lost 5 bases and 8 bases, in that order; junction bases with no gene match: 11.

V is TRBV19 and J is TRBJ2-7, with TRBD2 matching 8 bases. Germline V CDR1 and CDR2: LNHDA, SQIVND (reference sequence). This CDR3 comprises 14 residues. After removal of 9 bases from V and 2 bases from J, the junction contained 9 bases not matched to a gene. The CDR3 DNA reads TGTGCCAGCGAAGCGGGAGAACTCCCCTACGAGCAGTACTTC. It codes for CASEAGELPYEQYF.

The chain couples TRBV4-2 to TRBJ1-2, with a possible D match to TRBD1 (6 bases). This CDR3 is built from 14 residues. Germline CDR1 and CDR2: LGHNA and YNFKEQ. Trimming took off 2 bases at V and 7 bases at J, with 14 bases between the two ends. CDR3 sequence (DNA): TGTGCCAGCAGCCAACTAACGGGGGGCGGTGGCTACACCTTC. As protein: CASSQLTGGGGYTF.

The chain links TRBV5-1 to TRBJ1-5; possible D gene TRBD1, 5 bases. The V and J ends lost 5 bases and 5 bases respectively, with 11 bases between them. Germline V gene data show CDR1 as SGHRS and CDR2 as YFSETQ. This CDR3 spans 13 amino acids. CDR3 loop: CASRQDQDQPQHF. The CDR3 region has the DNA TGCGCCAGCAGACAGGATCAGGATCAGCCCCAGCATTTT.

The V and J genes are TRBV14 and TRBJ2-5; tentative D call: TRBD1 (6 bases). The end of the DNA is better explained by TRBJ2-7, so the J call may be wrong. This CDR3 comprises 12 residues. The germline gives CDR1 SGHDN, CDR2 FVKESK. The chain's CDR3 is CASNEDRGEQYF. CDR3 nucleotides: TGTGCCAGCAACGAGGACAGAGGCGAGCAGTACTTC.

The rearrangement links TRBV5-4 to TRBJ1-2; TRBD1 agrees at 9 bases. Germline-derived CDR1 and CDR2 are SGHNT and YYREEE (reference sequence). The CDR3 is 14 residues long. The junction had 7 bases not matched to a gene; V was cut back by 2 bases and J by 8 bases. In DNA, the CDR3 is TGTGCCAGCAGCTTTAGCCTCACAGGGGGCGGCTACACCTTC. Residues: CASSFSLTGGGYTF. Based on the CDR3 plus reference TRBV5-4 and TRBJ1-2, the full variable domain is ETGVTQSPTHLIKTRGQQVTLRCSSQSGHNTVSWYQQALGQGPQFIFQYYREEENGRGNFPPRFSGLQFPNYSSELNVNALELDDSALYLCASSFSLTGGGYTFGSGTRLTVV.

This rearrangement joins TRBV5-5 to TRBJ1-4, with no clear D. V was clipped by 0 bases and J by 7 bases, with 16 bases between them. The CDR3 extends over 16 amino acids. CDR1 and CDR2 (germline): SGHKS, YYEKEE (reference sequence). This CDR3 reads CASSLGDLRRAEKLFF. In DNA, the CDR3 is TGTGCCAGCAGCTTGGGTGATCTTCGTCGAGCTGAAAAACTGTTTTTT.

The CDR3 DNA is TGTGCCAGCAGTTCCAGACTAGCGGTAACCCGGGTGCAGTTCTTC. Residues: CASSSRLAVTRVQFF. The genes are TRBV7-2 and TRBJ2-1; TRBD2 matches at 9 bases. V lost 6 bases to trimming and J lost 12 bases; unmatched junction nucleotides: 15. The CDR3 consists of 15 residues. The germline gives CDR1 SGHTA, CDR2 FQGNSA.

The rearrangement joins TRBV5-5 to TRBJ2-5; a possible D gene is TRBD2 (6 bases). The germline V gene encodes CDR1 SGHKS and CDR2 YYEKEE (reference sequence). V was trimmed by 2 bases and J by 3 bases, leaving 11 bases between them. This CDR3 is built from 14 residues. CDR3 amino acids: CASSLEVAEETQYF. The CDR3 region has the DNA TGTGCCAGCAGCTTAGAGGTAGCGGAAGAGACCCAGTACTTC.

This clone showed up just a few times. The CDR3 sequence is CASSPSLEGWTSGRHNEQFF. CDR3 DNA: TGTGCCAGCAGCCCCAGTTTAGAGGGGTGGACTAGCGGGAGGCACAATGAGCAGTTCTTC. This chain uses TRBV9 with TRBJ2-1; 14 nucleotides line up with TRBD2. The CDR3 length is 20 residues. The germline V gene encodes CDR1 SGDLS and CDR2 YYNGEE. The J segment lost 5 bases and the V segment lost 4 bases, leaving 17 bases of the junction unmatched.

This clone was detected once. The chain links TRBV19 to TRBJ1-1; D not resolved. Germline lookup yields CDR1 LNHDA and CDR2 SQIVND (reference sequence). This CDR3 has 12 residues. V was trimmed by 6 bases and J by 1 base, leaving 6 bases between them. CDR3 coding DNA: TGTGCCAGTAGGAGAACGAACACTGAAGCTTTCTTT. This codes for CASRRTNTEAFF.

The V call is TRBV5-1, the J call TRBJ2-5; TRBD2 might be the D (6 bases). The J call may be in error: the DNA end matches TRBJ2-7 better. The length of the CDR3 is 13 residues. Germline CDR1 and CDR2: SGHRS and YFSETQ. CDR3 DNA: TGCGCCAGCAGCCCGGATGGGAGGTACGAGCAGTACTTC. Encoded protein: CASSPDGRYEQYF.

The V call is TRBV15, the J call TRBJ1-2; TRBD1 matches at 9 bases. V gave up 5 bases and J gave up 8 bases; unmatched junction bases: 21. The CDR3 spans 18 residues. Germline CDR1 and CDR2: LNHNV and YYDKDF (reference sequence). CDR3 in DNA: TGTGCCACCAGCGAACAACCGGGACAGGGTTTCCTATTGGCGGGCTACACCTTC. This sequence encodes CATSEQPGQGFLLAGYTF.

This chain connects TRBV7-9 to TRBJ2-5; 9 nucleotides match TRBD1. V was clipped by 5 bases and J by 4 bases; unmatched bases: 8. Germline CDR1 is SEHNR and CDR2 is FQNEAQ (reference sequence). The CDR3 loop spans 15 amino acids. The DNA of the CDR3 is TGTGCCAGCAGCACCGGAGGGACAGGGAGAGAGACCCAGTACTTC. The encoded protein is CASSTGGTGRETQYF.

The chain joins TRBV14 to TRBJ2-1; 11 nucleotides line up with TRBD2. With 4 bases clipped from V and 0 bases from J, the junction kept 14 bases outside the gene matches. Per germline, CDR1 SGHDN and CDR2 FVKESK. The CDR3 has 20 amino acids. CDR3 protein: CASSPPTSGGWGSSYNEQFF. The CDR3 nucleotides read TGTGCCAGCAGCCCACCCACTAGCGGGGGATGGGGTAGCTCCTACAATGAGCAGTTCTTC.

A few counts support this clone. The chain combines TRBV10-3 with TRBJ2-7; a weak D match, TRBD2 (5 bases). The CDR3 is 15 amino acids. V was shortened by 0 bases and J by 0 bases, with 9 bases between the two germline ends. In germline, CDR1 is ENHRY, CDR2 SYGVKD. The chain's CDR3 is CAISESGEPSYEQYF. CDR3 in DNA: TGTGCCATCAGTGAGTCCGGGGAGCCCTCCTACGAGCAGTACTTC.